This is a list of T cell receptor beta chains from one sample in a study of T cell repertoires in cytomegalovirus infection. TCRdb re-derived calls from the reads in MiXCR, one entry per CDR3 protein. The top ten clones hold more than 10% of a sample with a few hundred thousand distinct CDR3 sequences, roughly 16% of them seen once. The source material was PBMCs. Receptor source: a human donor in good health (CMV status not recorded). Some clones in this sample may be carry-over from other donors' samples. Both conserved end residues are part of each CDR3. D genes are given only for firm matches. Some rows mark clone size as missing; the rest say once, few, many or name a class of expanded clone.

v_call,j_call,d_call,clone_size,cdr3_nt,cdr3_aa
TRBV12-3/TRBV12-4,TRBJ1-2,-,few,TGTGCCAGCAGGGTCTCAGGACCTTATGGCTACACCTTC,CASRVSGPYGYTF
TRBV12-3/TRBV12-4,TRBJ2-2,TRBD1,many,TGTGCCAGCAGGGAACAGGGGGCCTCCGGGGAGCTGTTTTTT,CASREQGASGELFF
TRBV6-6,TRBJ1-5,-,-,TGTGCCATCTCTTTCGGGAACCACAATCAGCCCCAGCATTTT,CAISFGNHNQPQHF
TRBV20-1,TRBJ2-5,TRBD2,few,TGCAGTGCTAGAGGGTATAGACTAGCGGGGGGAGGTGAGACCCAGTACTTC,CSARGYRLAGGGETQYF
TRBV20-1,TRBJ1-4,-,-,TGCAGTGCTAGCAGTGTTGAGGGGGGAAGTGAAAAACTGTTTTTT,CSASSVEGGSEKLFF
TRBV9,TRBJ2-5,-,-,TGTGCCAGCAGCGTAGCCCGGACAGCCTGGGAGACCCAGTACTTC,CASSVARTAWETQYF
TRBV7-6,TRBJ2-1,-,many,TGTGCCAGCAGCTCCCCCCTGGGGGGACGAATAAATGAGCAGTTCTTC,CASSSPLGGRINEQFF
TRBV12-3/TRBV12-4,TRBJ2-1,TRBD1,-,TGTGCCAGCAGTGGGAAGACAGGGTACAATGAGCAGTTCTTC,CASSGKTGYNEQFF
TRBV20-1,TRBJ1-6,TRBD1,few,TGCAGTGCTAGAGTCAGGGGGGGACGGAATTCACCCCTCCACTTT,CSARVRGGRNSPLHF
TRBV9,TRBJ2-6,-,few,TGTGCCAGCAGCGTAGAAGGGACTGGGGCCAACGTCCTGACTTTC,CASSVEGTGANVLTF